These 6 T cell receptor beta chains came from one sample sequenced in a study of blood T cell repertoires in COVID-19. Profiled with immunoSEQ multiplex PCR; TCRdb holds only in-frame clones, not every one. The sample yields 200,000 or so clones, roughly 80% seen once. The sample consisted of peripheral blood. These receptors were taken from a human donor in a cohort sampled during active COVID-19.

The table lists this clone with a count of one. The J gene is TRBJ2-7, the V gene TRBV3-1 (or the pseudogene TRBV3-2); a weak D match, TRBD2 (5 bases). The CDR3 totals 14 residues. The V gene's germline CDR1 is LGHDT and CDR2 YNNKEL (reference sequence). Trimming took 1 base from V and 2 from J, leaving 9 bases between them. CDR3 DNA: TGTGCCAGCAGCCAAGGGACTCGGACCTACGAGCAGTACTTC. It translates to CASSQGTRTYEQYF.

The chain uses TRBV10-3 and TRBJ2-3, with 16 bases lining up with TRBD2. This CDR3 region has 16 residues. Germline loops: CDR1 ENHRY, CDR2 SYGVKD. V lost 6 bases, J lost 4 bases, and 4 bases stayed unmatched. This CDR3 is CAISPGLAGGADTQYF. The CDR3 DNA sequence: TGTGCCATCAGCCCGGGACTAGCGGGAGGGGCAGATACGCAGTATTTT.

As to this clone: Other nucleotide sequences from this sample produce the same CDR3. This chain joins TRBV27 and TRBJ2-7, with 10 bases that match TRBD2. CDR1 and CDR2 from the germline V gene are MNHEY and SMNVEV (reference sequence). The CDR3 length is 13 residues. V dropped 5 bases and J dropped 2; count of bases not matched to a gene: 0. Here the CDR3 reads CASSLAGAYEQYF. CDR3 in DNA: TGTGCCAGCAGTCTAGCGGGAGCCTACGAGCAGTACTTC.

The CDR3 DNA follows: TGTGCCAGCCACTCGCTAGCGCACGAGGGGGAGACCCAGTACTTC. Protein sequence: CASHSLAHEGETQYF. V gene TRBV2 combines with J gene TRBJ2-5, with D possibly being TRBD2 (6 bases). CDR3 size: 15 residues. V dropped 8 bases and J dropped 5 bases, with 21 bases sitting between them. The germline V gene encodes CDR1 SNHLY and CDR2 FYNNEI. Looking up the rest from reference TRBV2 and TRBJ2-5 gives the full variable domain: EPEVTQTPSHQVTQMGQEVILRCVPISNHLYFYWYRQILGQKVEFLVSFYNNEISEKSEIFDDQFSVERPDGSNFTLKIRSTKLEDSAMYFCASHSLAHEGETQYFGPGTRLLVL.

The V and J genes are TRBV19 and TRBJ1-1; D is ambiguous. CDR3 length equals 15 residues. Germline V gives CDR1 LNHDA, CDR2 SQIVND (reference sequence). V was trimmed by 3 bases and J by 0 bases, leaving 11 bases between them. The CDR3 loop reads CASSILVRMNTEAFF. The CDR3 bases are TGTGCCAGTAGTATTCTCGTCAGGATGAACACTGAAGCTTTCTTT.

The chain combines TRBV5-1 with TRBJ2-1; 8 bases are a match to TRBD2. The V and J ends lost 0 bases and 3 bases, in that order; junction bases with no gene match: 5. CDR1 is SGHRS and CDR2 is YFSETQ in the germline V gene. The CDR3 covers 16 residues. The CDR3 spells CASSLEVAGGYNEQFF. CDR3 nucleotides: TGCGCCAGCAGCTTGGAGGTGGCGGGAGGCTACAATGAGCAGTTCTTC.